These T cell receptor beta chains were read from a single sample in a study of monozygotic twins with inflammatory bowel disease. No DNA is given; TCRdb re-called the 5' RACE reads and lists each CDR3 protein once. The sample includes around 220,000 distinct CDR3 sequences. The sequencing sample was made of blood. These receptors came from a human donor with ulcerative colitis or Crohn's disease, or a healthy co-twin of an affected twin (not recorded which). Both conserved end residues are part of each CDR3.

>TRBJ1-1|TRBV6-5
CASSYSGDPYMNTEAFF
>TRBJ1-1|TRBV5-1
CASKGQGGTEAFF
>TRBJ1-1|TRBV9
CASSVVGGVDTEGNTEAFF
>TRBJ2-7|TRBV10-3
CAASGSYEQYF
>TRBJ2-1|TRBV20-1
CSAMPSRGGYNEQFF
>TRBJ1-1|TRBV5-1
CASSFGRNTEAFF
>TRBJ2-1|TRBV3-1
CASSQRAEEDGNEQFF
>TRBJ2-7|TRBV20-1
CSASPTAAGEQYF
>TRBJ2-7|TRBV6-2/TRBV6-3
CASRNTDSSYEQYF
>TRBJ2-1|TRBV12-3/TRBV12-4
CASSLNSGVNEQFF
>TRBJ2-5|TRBV14
CASSQAHPGQTQYF
>TRBJ2-1|TRBV6-5
CASITGGGGRFNEQFF
>TRBJ2-2|TRBV7-6
CASSLARTYTGELFF
>TRBJ2-1|TRBV3-1
CASSWTGWGDNEQFF
>TRBJ2-7|TRBV7-9
CASSLGQGIDEQYF
>TRBJ2-3|TRBV6-5
CASRGSADTQYF
>TRBJ1-5|TRBV20-1
CSAQTRGNQPQHF
>TRBJ2-2|TRBV7-2
CASIGGTARGGELFF
>TRBJ2-2|TRBV19
CASSIAVTGELFF
>TRBJ2-3|TRBV6-2/TRBV6-3
CASSYSVSSTDTQYF
>TRBJ2-5|TRBV15
CATSSVRTDQETQYF
>TRBJ2-3|TRBV7-3
CASSLGGGPPQDTQYF
>TRBJ2-1|TRBV11-2
CASSLSGGDSYNEQFF
>TRBJ1-6|TRBV12-3/TRBV12-4
CASSTTQGTPLHF
>TRBJ2-5|TRBV20-1
CSARSGRESGETQYF
>TRBJ2-7|TRBV20-1
CSARAVAWSYEQYF
>TRBJ1-6|TRBV7-9
CASSPGTGGSPLHF
>TRBJ1-4|TRBV6-1
CASRTDTINEKLFF
>TRBJ2-7|TRBV4-3
CASSQVLGRTSSYEQYF
>TRBJ2-1|TRBV7-2
CASSLAPFRRGGTGEQFF
>TRBJ2-1|TRBV6-2/TRBV6-3
CASSQTGVGSNEQFF
>TRBJ2-4|TRBV12-3/TRBV12-4
CASSVDRDRDKNIQYF
>TRBJ2-5|TRBV12-3/TRBV12-4
CASSTSGREETQYF
>TRBJ2-7|TRBV6-8
CPISTPGLAGGPLSYEQYF
>TRBJ1-3|TRBV12-3/TRBV12-4
CASLPGAPRGNTIYF
>TRBJ2-2|TRBV7-9
CASRIQETGELFF
>TRBJ1-1|TRBV29-1
CSAVRVNTEAFF